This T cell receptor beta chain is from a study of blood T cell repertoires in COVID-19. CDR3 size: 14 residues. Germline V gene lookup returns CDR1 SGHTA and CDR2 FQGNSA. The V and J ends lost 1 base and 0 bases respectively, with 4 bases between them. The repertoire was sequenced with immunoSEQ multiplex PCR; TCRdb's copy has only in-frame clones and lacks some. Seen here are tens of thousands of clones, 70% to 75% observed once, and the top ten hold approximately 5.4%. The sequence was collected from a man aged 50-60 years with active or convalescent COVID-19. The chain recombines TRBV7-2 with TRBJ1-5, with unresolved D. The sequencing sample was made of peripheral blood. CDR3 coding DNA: TGTGCCAGCAGCTTAGTGAGTAGCAATCAGCCCCAGCATTTT. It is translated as CASSLVSSNQPQHF.